This entry lists 17 T cell receptor beta chains sequenced from one sample in a study of blood T cell repertoires in COVID-19. Data came from immunoSEQ multiplex PCR; TCRdb stores just in-frame clones and leaves some out. The sample has about 230,000 clones, roughly 85% seen once. Sequencing used peripheral blood. The receptor set was obtained from a woman aged 70 to 79 with active or convalescent COVID-19.

The V and J genes are TRBV19 and TRBJ2-2, with 7 bases aligning to TRBD1. The CDR3 covers 14 residues. Germline V gives CDR1 LNHDA, CDR2 SQIVND (reference sequence). V dropped 10 bases and J dropped 4; count of bases not matched to a gene: 9. The CDR3 spells CATSGQTFTGELFF. CDR3 in DNA: TGTGCCACCTCGGGACAGACTTTCACCGGGGAGCTGTTTTTT.

CDR3 sequence reads: CASSSVSGLNTGELFF. The CDR3 DNA follows: TGCGCCAGCAGCTCGGTTTCGGGACTTAACACCGGGGAGCTGTTTTTT. The V gene is TRBV5-1, the J gene TRBJ2-2; possibly TRBD2 for D (6 bases). CDR1 SGHRS and CDR2 YFSETQ come from the germline V gene. V was trimmed by 3 bases and J by 2 bases, leaving 14 bases between them. This CDR3 spans 16 amino acids.

The chain recombines TRBV30 with TRBJ2-1, with 7 bases identical to TRBD1. The ends lost 0 bases at V and 12 bases at J; junction bases unmatched: 2. CDR3 size: 11 residues. The V gene's germline CDR1 is GTSNPN and CDR2 SVGIG (reference sequence). This CDR3 is CAWSVRTGQFF. In DNA form, the CDR3 reads TGTGCCTGGAGTGTACGGACAGGGCAGTTCTTC.

Points on this clone: Within the sample, other DNA sequences also encode this same CDR3. The V call is TRBV3-1 (or the pseudogene TRBV3-2), the J call TRBJ1-1; D unresolved. Germline V CDR1 and CDR2: LGHDT, YNNKEL (reference sequence). V was cut by 4 bases and J by 5 bases, with 11 bases left in between. The CDR3 is 13 amino acids. The CDR3 nucleotides are TGTGCCAGCAGCCCCCCGGGAGGAACTGAAGCTTTCTTT. It specifies CASSPPGGTEAFF.

This chain uses TRBV5-1 with TRBJ1-1; tentatively, D is TRBD1 (6 bases). CDR1 SGHRS and CDR2 YFSETQ come from the germline V gene. V was pared by 0 bases and J by 3 bases, with 15 bases between. The length of the CDR3 is 16 residues. CDR3 sequence (DNA): TGCGCCAGCAGCTTGGGGTCAGGGGACATCTACACTGAAGCTTTCTTT. This codes for CASSLGSGDIYTEAFF. Full variable domain (rest looked up from reference TRBV5-1 and TRBJ1-1): KAGVTQTPRYLIKTRGQQVTLSCSPISGHRSVSWYQQTPGQGLQFLFEYFSETQRNKGNFPGRFSGRQFSNSRSEMNVSTLELGDSALYLCASSLGSGDIYTEAFFGQGTRLTVV.

The chain uses TRBV6-5 and TRBJ1-1; 7 positions match TRBD1. V shed 4 bases and J 5 bases; nucleotides not matched to a gene: 10. This CDR3 has 15 amino acids. CDR1 is MNHEY, CDR2 SVGAGI, per germline. The CDR3 bases are TGTGCCAGCAGTTTGAAGGGGGCTGGAGGAACTGAAGCTTTCTTT. Protein product: CASSLKGAGGTEAFF.

J is TRBJ1-2 and V is TRBV14; 8 bases match TRBD1. After removal of 2 bases from V and 2 bases from J, the junction contained 4 bases not matched to a gene. Germline V lookup: CDR1 SGHDN, CDR2 FVKESK. The CDR3 loop spans 15 amino acids. CDR3: CASSQRTGINYGYTF. In DNA, the CDR3 is TGTGCCAGCAGCCAACGGACAGGGATAAACTATGGCTACACCTTC.

CDR3 residues: CATTPDIANYGYTF. For the CDR3, the DNA is TGTGCCACCACCCCGGACATAGCTAACTATGGCTACACCTTC. The chain combines TRBV19 with TRBJ1-2, with D possibly TRBD1 on 5 matching bases. CDR3 length equals 14 residues. In germline, CDR1 is LNHDA, CDR2 SQIVND (reference sequence). V was pared by 10 bases and J by 0 bases, with 15 bases between.

The gene calls are TRBV5-1 and TRBJ2-3; 16 nucleotides agree with TRBD2. Germline V lookup: CDR1 SGHRS, CDR2 YFSETQ. V shed 7 bases and J 2 bases; nucleotides not matched to a gene: 10. The CDR3 is made up of 18 amino acids. The CDR3 loop is CASGSGTSGRANTDTQYF. The CDR3 DNA is TGCGCCAGCGGCTCAGGGACTAGCGGGAGGGCCAACACAGATACGCAGTATTTT.

This chain links TRBV4-1 with TRBJ1-2; no clear D gene. This CDR3 has 16 residues. Per the germline V gene, CDR1 is MGHRA and CDR2 is YSYEKL. Trimming pared 3 bases from V and 2 bases from J, leaving 16 bases between. The CDR3 is CASSHPEVGGNYGYTF. CDR3 sequence (DNA): TGCGCCAGCAGCCACCCGGAGGTAGGAGGGAACTATGGCTACACCTTC.

The rearrangement uses TRBV21-1 and TRBJ2-1; the listed D gene, TRBD2, was not tested against the DNA. TRBV21-1 is a pseudogene. The CDR3 contains 18 residues. The CDR3, as DNA: TGTGCCAGCAGCTCCCCCCTAAGGGGACTAGCGGCCCACAATGAGCAGTTCTTC. As protein: CASSSPLRGLAAHNEQFF.

CDR3 loop: CASSSLNRAHGYTF. The DNA of the CDR3 is TGTGCCAGCAGCTCCCTAAACAGGGCCCATGGCTACACCTTC. The chain has TRBV5-6 and TRBJ1-2; possible D gene TRBD1, 6 bases. Trimming removed 3 bases at V and 6 bases at J, with 15 bases between. Germline lookup yields CDR1 SGHDT and CDR2 YYEEEE. The CDR3 is 14 amino acids. The whole variable domain, filled in from reference TRBV5-6 and TRBJ1-2, reads DAGVTQSPTHLIKTRGQQVTLRCSPKSGHDTVSWYQQALGQGPQFIFQYYEEEERQRGNFPDRFSGHQFPNYSSELNVNALLLGDSALYLCASSSLNRAHGYTFGSGTRLTVV.

This clone occurred once. V is TRBV5-1 and J is TRBJ1-1, with 7 nucleotides matching TRBD1. The CDR3 sequence is 15 residues long. V was clipped by 4 bases and J by 0 bases; unmatched bases: 6. Germline loops: CDR1 SGHRS, CDR2 YFSETQ. The CDR3 nucleotides are TGCGCCAGCAGCCTGGGGACAGAATTGAACACTGAAGCTTTCTTT. It translates to CASSLGTELNTEAFF.

This clone is a singleton in its sample. The chain combines TRBV28 with TRBJ1-1; tentative D call: TRBD1 (6 bases). The CDR3 has 16 residues. Trimming removed 8 bases at V and 10 bases at J, with 29 bases between. CDR1 MDHEN and CDR2 SYDVKM come from the germline V gene. The CDR3 DNA follows: TGTGCCAGCGATCGGGCAACAGGGACCGGGAGGGGCGTAGCTTTCTTT. Translation: CASDRATGTGRGVAFF.

J is TRBJ2-7 and V is TRBV19, with 10 nucleotides matching TRBD2. Looked up from germline, CDR1 is LNHDA and CDR2 is SQIVND (reference sequence). The ends lost 3 bases at V and 0 bases at J; junction bases unmatched: 8. CDR3 length equals 17 residues. CDR3 residues: CASSIRLAGVSSYEQYF. CDR3 in DNA: TGTGCCAGTAGTATTCGGCTAGCGGGGGTGAGCTCCTACGAGCAGTACTTC.

This rearrangement joins TRBV6-5 to TRBJ2-7; 7 positions match TRBD2. Germline assignment: CDR1 MNHEY and CDR2 SVGAGI. J was trimmed by 5 bases and V by 5 bases; bases with no gene match: 9. The CDR3 has 14 residues. The CDR3, as DNA: TGTGCCAGCAGTCCACAGCGGGGCAGCCACGAGCAGTACTTC. It codes for CASSPQRGSHEQYF.

V is TRBV7-6 and J is TRBJ2-2, with a weak D call TRBD1 (6 bases). CDR3 length equals 14 residues. The germline V gene has CDR1 SGHVS and CDR2 FNYEAQ. Deletions cut 5 bases from V and 5 bases from J, with 12 bases between. The DNA of the CDR3 is TGTGCCAGCAGCGCAAAAAGGGGGACCGGGGAGCTGTTTTTT. Translated, it gives CASSAKRGTGELFF. The variable domain in full, completed from reference TRBV7-6 and TRBJ2-2, reads GAGVSQSPRYKVTKRGQDVALRCDPISGHVSLYWYRQALGQGPEFLTYFNYEAQQDKSGLPNDRFSAERPEGSISTLTIQRTEQRDSAMYRCASSAKRGTGELFFGEGSRLTVL.